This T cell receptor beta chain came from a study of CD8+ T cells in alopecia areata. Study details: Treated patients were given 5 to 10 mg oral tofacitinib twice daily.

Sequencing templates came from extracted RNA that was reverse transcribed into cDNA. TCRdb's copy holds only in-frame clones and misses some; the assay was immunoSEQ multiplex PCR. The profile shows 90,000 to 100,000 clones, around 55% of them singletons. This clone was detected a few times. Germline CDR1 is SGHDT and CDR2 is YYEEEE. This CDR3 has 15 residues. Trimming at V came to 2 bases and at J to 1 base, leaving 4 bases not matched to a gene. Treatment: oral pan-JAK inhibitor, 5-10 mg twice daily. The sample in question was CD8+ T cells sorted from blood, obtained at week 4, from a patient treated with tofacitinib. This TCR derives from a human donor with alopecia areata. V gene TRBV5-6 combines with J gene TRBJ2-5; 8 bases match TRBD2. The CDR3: CASSFFGTSQETQYF. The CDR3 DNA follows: TGTGCCAGCAGCTTTTTTGGGACTAGCCAAGAGACCCAGTACTTC.